The clone carrying this TCR beta chain was detected only a few times. Antigen specificity is unknown. The CDR3 has 13 amino acids. Germline V lookup: CDR1 SGHTA, CDR2 FQGNSA. The ends were cut back, 6 bases at V and 1 base at J, with 10 bases in the middle. Specified time point: persistent/refractory GD, antithyroid drugs over 5 years with positive TRAb. Extracted RNA from PBMCs served as the source of the TCR library. The sample is drawn from a study of regulatory T cells in long-lasting Graves disease. Study outcomes and limitations: Persistent-disease Graves' patients showed less TCR diversity than new cases. Among samples with persistent disease, TRBV28, TRBJ1-2 and TRBJ2-5 were favored. New patients shared fewer public clonotypes (more than 850) than persistent patients did (roughly 2,500).

Relying on iRepertoire HTBI primers and Arm-PCR of CDR3 regions, the team built TCR beta libraries. TCRdb reanalysed the multiplex PCR reads using MiXCR and keeps one entry per CDR3 protein. The table has approximately 290,000 distinct CDR3 sequences, 20% to 25% seen once. The receptor was derived from a female donor with Graves disease. The V and J genes are TRBV7-2 and TRBJ2-7; D unclear. This specimen consisted of peripheral blood mononuclear cells (PBMCs), obtained when the disease was refractory, from a patient treated with antithyroid drugs. The DNA for the CDR3 is TGTGCCAGCAGTCCGGACGTGTCCTACGAGCAGTACTTC. This sequence encodes CASSPDVSYEQYF.